One and the same sample provided the 8 T cell receptor beta chains below, sequenced in a study of T cell responses to AZD1222 COVID-19 vaccine (dated by TCRdb to about 2021). In the paper's terms, the time point label means: baseline before first vaccination. Library prep was done by the immunoSEQ multiplex PCR assay. Held by TCRdb, this immuneACCESS table contains in-frame sequences only and omits some clones. Under half of the omission traces to an unresolved V gene where checked; the cause of the rest is unknown. In this sample the table shows more than 75,000 clones, about 89% of which occur a single time. Jointly, the top ten make up approximately 7% of the sample. The input for sequencing was peripheral blood, taken on day 0 of AZD1222 vaccination. The receptors originated from an adult in good health.

This chain links TRBV4-3 with TRBJ2-5, with TRBD2 matching over 12 bases. This CDR3 has 17 residues. Trimming removed 1 base from V and 5 bases from J; junction bases left unmatched: 8. The germline gives CDR1 LGHNA, CDR2 YSLEER. CDR3 sequence: CASSQGQTSGSGETQYF. The CDR3 bases are TGCGCCAGCAGCCAAGGTCAGACTAGCGGGAGTGGCGAGACCCAGTACTTC.

In its sample, this clone was seen once. The genes are TRBV7-3 and TRBJ2-5, with 8 nucleotides matching TRBD1. This CDR3 is 16 amino acids long. Per the germline V gene, CDR1 is SGHTA and CDR2 is FQGTGA. Trimming cost V 4 bases and J 2 bases; bases outside gene matches: 9. CDR3 coding DNA: TGTGCCAGCAGCTGGACAGGGAATGTTGGGCAAGAGACCCAGTACTTC. Amino acid sequence: CASSWTGNVGQETQYF.

This chain links TRBV9 with TRBJ2-2; TRBD2 matches 9 bases. This CDR3 spans 16 amino acids. The germline gives CDR1 SGDLS, CDR2 YYNGEE. The junction had 6 bases not matched to a gene; V was cut back by 4 bases and J by 2 bases. The CDR3 protein is CASSSRTSVNTGELFF. The CDR3, as DNA: TGTGCCAGCAGCTCCCGGACTAGCGTCAACACCGGGGAGCTGTTTTTT.

The CDR3: CASSVMDSGNTIYF. The CDR3 region has the DNA TGTGCCAGCAGCGTAATGGACAGTGGAAACACCATATATTTT. This sequence joins TRBV9 and TRBJ1-3; TRBD1 is a possible D gene (6 bases). CDR1 SGDLS and CDR2 YYNGEE come from the germline V gene. This CDR3 has 14 amino acids. V was pared by 1 base and J by 3 bases, with 8 bases between.

The gene calls are TRBV14 and TRBJ2-1, with D maybe TRBD2 (6 bases). CDR1 and CDR2 from the germline V gene are SGHDN and FVKESK. Trimming pared 4 bases from V and 4 bases from J, leaving 8 bases between. The CDR3 contains 13 residues. The CDR3 protein is CASSLGLYNEQFF. In DNA, the CDR3 is TGTGCCAGCAGCCTGGGACTTTACAATGAGCAGTTCTTC.

The chain links TRBV3-1 (or the pseudogene TRBV3-2) to TRBJ2-5; D gene ambiguous. There are 12 residues in the CDR3. With 0 bases removed from V and 2 bases from J, the gap between germline ends came to 1 base. Germline lookup yields CDR1 LGHDT and CDR2 YNNKEL (reference sequence). The CDR3 region has the DNA TGTGCCAGCAGCCAAGATCAAGAGACCCAGTACTTC. Translating gives CASSQDQETQYF.

This clone was seen a handful of times. The CDR3 sequence: CASSYSLTEAFF. CDR3 coding DNA: TGTGCCAGCAGTTACTCCTTAACTGAAGCTTTCTTT. The chain uses TRBV6-2 or TRBV6-3 and TRBJ1-1; D unclear. With 0 bases removed from V and 5 bases from J, the gap between germline ends came to 4 bases. CDR1 is MNHEY, CDR2 SVGEGT, per germline. This CDR3 is 12 amino acids long.

The chain combines TRBV6-5 with TRBJ2-5, with a tentative D call TRBD2 (5 bases). Trimming took off 6 bases at V and 3 bases at J, with 11 bases between the two ends. The germline V gene has CDR1 MNHEY and CDR2 SVGAGI. There are 13 residues in the CDR3. In DNA form, the CDR3 reads TGTGCCAGCAGCCAGAGGGAGAAAGAGACCCAGTACTTC. Translated, it gives CASSQREKETQYF.